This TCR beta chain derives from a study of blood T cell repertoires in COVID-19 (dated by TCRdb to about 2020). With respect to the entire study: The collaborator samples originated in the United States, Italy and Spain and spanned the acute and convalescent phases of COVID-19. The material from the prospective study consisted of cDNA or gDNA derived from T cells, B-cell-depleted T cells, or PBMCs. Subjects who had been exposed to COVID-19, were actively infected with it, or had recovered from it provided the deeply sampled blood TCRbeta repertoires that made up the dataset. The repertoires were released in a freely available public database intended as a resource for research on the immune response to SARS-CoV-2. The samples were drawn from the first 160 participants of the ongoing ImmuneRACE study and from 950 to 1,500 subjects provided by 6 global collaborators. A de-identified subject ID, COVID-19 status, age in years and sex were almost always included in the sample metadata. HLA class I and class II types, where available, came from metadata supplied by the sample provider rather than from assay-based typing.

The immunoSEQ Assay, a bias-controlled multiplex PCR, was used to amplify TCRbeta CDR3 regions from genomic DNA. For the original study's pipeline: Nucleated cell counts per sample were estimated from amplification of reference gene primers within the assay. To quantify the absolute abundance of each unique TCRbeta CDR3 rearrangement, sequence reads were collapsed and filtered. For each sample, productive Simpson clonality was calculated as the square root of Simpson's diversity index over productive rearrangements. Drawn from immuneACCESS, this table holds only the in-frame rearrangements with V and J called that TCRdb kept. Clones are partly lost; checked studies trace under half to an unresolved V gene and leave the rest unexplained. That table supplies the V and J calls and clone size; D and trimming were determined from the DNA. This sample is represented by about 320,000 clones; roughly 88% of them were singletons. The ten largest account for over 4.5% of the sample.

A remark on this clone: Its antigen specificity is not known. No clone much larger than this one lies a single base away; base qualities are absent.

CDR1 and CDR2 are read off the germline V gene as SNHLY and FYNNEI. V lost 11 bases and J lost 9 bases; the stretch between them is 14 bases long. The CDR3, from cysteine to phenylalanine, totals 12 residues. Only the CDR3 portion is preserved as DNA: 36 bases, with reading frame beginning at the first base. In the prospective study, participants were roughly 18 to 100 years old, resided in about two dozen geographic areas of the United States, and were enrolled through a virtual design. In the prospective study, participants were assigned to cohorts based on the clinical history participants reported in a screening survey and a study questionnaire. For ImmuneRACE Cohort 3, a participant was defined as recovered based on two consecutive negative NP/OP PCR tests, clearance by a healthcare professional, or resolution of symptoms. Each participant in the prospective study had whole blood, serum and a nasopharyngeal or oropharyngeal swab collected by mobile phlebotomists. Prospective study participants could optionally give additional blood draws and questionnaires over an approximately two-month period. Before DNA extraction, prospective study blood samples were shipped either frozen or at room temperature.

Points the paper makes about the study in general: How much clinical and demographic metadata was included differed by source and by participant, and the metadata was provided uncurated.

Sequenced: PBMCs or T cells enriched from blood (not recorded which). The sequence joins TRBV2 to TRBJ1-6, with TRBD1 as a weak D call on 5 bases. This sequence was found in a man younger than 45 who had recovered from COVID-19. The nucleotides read TGTGCCGGAGGGGAGGGGTTTTCACCCCTCCACTTT. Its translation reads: CAGGEGFSPLHF.